A single sample is the source of the 29 T cell receptor beta chains below, sequenced in a study of chemoradiotherapy in HPV16-positive cancers. Produced via immunoSEQ multiplex PCR; TCRdb's table is partial and in-frame only. The sample comprises 20,000 to 25,000 clones, about 87% of which are singletons, and 4.5% to 7% rests with the top ten. Here the sequenced sample was blood, taken from a patient who underwent chemoradiotherapy. The receptor set was obtained from a human donor with HPV-associated anogenital cancer.

V is TRBV6-4 and J is TRBJ1-1; TRBD1 matches 7 bases. The V segment lost 0 bases and the J segment 2 bases; nucleotides outside the gene matches: 18. The CDR3 has 20 amino acids. Germline loops: CDR1 MRHNA, CDR2 SNTAGT. CDR3 amino acids: CASSDSIWPKTGQDNTEAFF. CDR3 bases: TGTGCCAGCAGTGACTCGATATGGCCCAAGACAGGGCAGGATAACACTGAAGCTTTCTTT.

V and J are TRBV7-7 and TRBJ2-5, with TRBD2 identical over 15 bases. The CDR3 extends over 16 amino acids. With V trimmed by 5 bases and J by 3 bases, 4 bases remained unmatched. Germline V lookup: CDR1 SSHAT, CDR2 FNYEAQ (reference sequence). The CDR3 sequence: CASSPGLAGGKETQYF. The CDR3 DNA reads as TGTGCCAGCAGCCCGGGACTAGCGGGGGGAAAAGAGACCCAGTACTTC. The full variable domain, completed using reference TRBV7-7 and TRBJ2-5, is GAGVSQSPRYKVTKRGQDVTLRCDPISSHATLYWYQQALGQGPEFLTYFNYEAQPDKSGLPSDRFSAERPEGSISTLTIQRTEQRDSAMYRCASSPGLAGGKETQYFGPGTRLLVL.

In this sample, this clone turned up once. The rearrangement uses TRBV2 and TRBJ2-5; a possible D gene is TRBD2 (7 bases). V lost 6 bases to trimming and J lost 4 bases, with 9 bases between them. This CDR3 spans 12 amino acids. Germline lookup yields CDR1 SNHLY and CDR2 FYNNEI. Written as DNA, the CDR3 is TGTGCCAGCAGGGGGGGGCGAGAGACCCAGTACTTC. It encodes CASRGGRETQYF.

In this sample, this clone turned up once. The chain has TRBV5-8 and TRBJ2-7; no firm D call. Trimming stripped 7 bases from V and 5 bases from J, with 7 bases between. This CDR3 region has 10 residues. CDR1 and CDR2 from the germline V gene are SGHTS and YDEGEE. CDR3 loop: CASGRDEQYV. DNA for the CDR3: TGTGCCAGCGGCAGAGACGAGCAGTACGTC.

CDR3 bases: TGCAGCGTTGAAGAGAGTAACGGTTCCTACGAGCAGTACTTC. Amino acid sequence: CSVEESNGSYEQYF. The chain joins TRBV29-1 to TRBJ2-7, with D unresolved. Trimming pared 0 bases from V and 1 base from J, leaving 10 bases between. Germline V gene lookup returns CDR1 SQVTM and CDR2 ANQGSEA. The CDR3 has 14 residues.

V is TRBV5-1 and J is TRBJ1-1; 12 bases fit TRBD1. Trimming took 4 bases from V and 9 from J; bases not matched to a gene: 4. Looked up from germline, CDR1 is SGHRS and CDR2 is YFSETQ. The CDR3 is made up of 13 amino acids. The CDR3 here is CASSLGQGAQAFF. The DNA of the CDR3 is TGCGCCAGCAGCCTGGGACAGGGGGCCCAAGCTTTCTTT.

The chain recombines TRBV5-1 with TRBJ1-4; D unresolved. The CDR3 is made up of 15 amino acids. V was clipped by 4 bases and J by 4 bases, with 14 bases between them. Germline V gene lookup returns CDR1 SGHRS and CDR2 YFSETQ. The CDR3 coding sequence is TGCGCCAGCAGCGCCCCAGACACCTTTAATGAAAAACTGTTTTTT. Residues: CASSAPDTFNEKLFF.

There are a few counts of this clone. This chain uses TRBV5-8 with TRBJ1-6; 10 bases align to TRBD1. V gave up 4 bases and J gave up 8 bases; unmatched junction bases: 3. Germline V CDR1 and CDR2: SGHTS, YDEGEE. The CDR3 extends over 14 amino acids. The CDR3, as DNA: TGTGCCAGCAGCAAGGACAGGGGGTATTCACCCCTCCACTTT. Amino acids: CASSKDRGYSPLHF.

The gene calls are TRBV7-2 and TRBJ1-3; D gene ambiguous. Trimming shortened V by 5 bases and J by 4 bases, and 6 bases separated the two germline ends. Germline V gene lookup returns CDR1 SGHTA and CDR2 FQGNSA. CDR3 length: 12 amino acids. CDR3 sequence: CASSPPGNTIYF. DNA of the CDR3: TGTGCCAGCAGCCCGCCGGGAAACACCATATATTTT.

This CDR3 is CASSSDRGPFSYTF. The DNA of the CDR3 is TGTGCCAGCAGCTCCGACAGGGGGCCCTTCAGCTACACCTTC. The chain joins TRBV5-6 to TRBJ1-2, with 10 bases fitting TRBD1. CDR1 is SGHDT and CDR2 is YYEEEE in the germline V gene. After removal of 3 bases from V and 9 bases from J, the junction contained 8 bases not matched to a gene. The CDR3 length is 14 residues.

The rearrangement links TRBV2 to TRBJ1-5; D ambiguous. The CDR3 loop spans 14 amino acids. In germline, CDR1 is SNHLY, CDR2 FYNNEI. Trimming removed 6 bases at V and 4 bases at J, with 13 bases between. CDR3 sequence: CASREARSNQPQHF. Here the CDR3 DNA reads TGTGCCAGCAGGGAGGCTAGGTCTAATCAGCCCCAGCATTTT.

The genes are TRBV9 and TRBJ1-4; D uncertain. The CDR3 contains 15 residues. The germline CDR1 and CDR2 sequences are SGDLS and YYNGEE. Trimming left V 0 bases short and J 2 bases short, with 8 bases between. In nucleotides, the CDR3 is TGTGCCAGCAGCGTAGGAACACTTACTAATGAAAAACTGTTTTTT. Amino acid sequence: CASSVGTLTNEKLFF.

The chain couples TRBV11-2 to TRBJ2-4; D unresolved. Trimming took off 5 bases at V and 0 bases at J, with 8 bases between the two ends. The germline V gene encodes CDR1 SGHAT and CDR2 FQNNGV. The CDR3 is 14 residues long. The CDR3 protein is CASSTRLAKNIQYF. For the CDR3, the DNA is TGTGCCAGCAGCACCCGGCTAGCCAAAAACATTCAGTACTTC.

This chain connects TRBV7-8 to TRBJ1-2; D unclear. CDR1 and CDR2 (germline): SGHVS, FQNEAQ. This CDR3 has 13 amino acids. The V and J ends lost 5 bases and 2 bases respectively, with 9 bases between them. In nucleotides, the CDR3 is TGTGCCAGCAGCCTGTCTAGAAACTATGGCTACACCTTC. Amino acid sequence: CASSLSRNYGYTF.

This CDR3 is CAWRGGLWAGANVLTF. The CDR3 region has the DNA TGTGCCTGGAGAGGGGGCCTCTGGGCTGGGGCCAACGTCCTGACTTTC. The chain has TRBV30 and TRBJ2-6; TRBD1 matches 7 bases. The CDR3 has 16 amino acids. Trimming at V came to 3 bases and at J to 2 bases, leaving 7 bases not matched to a gene. Germline assignment: CDR1 GTSNPN and CDR2 SVGIG (reference sequence).

The CDR3 coding sequence is TGTGCCAGCAGTTACCCCGCCGGGGGGGATACGCAGTATTTT. Translating gives CASSYPAGGDTQYF. The chain employs TRBV6-6 and TRBJ2-3; 7 bases map to TRBD2. V lost 2 bases, J lost 6 bases, and 5 bases stayed unmatched. CDR3 length equals 14 residues. Germline CDR1 reads MNHNY; CDR2 reads SVGAGI (reference sequence).

The genes are TRBV5-1 and TRBJ2-1; D may be TRBD1 (8 bases). This CDR3 region has 16 residues. V was cut by 0 bases and J by 7 bases, with 17 bases left in between. Germline V gives CDR1 SGHRS, CDR2 YFSETQ. The CDR3 reads CASSLAYGQGGNEQFF. DNA for the CDR3: TGCGCCAGCAGCTTGGCTTACGGACAGGGAGGGAATGAGCAGTTCTTC.

The J gene is TRBJ1-2, the V gene TRBV6-1; TRBD1 matches 7 bases. Germline CDR1 is MNHNS and CDR2 is SASEGT. The CDR3 is 13 amino acids. V dropped 7 bases and J dropped 7; count of bases not matched to a gene: 9. The CDR3 DNA reads as TGTGCCAGCACTCTACAGGGGTATAGTGGCTACACCTTC. Encoded protein: CASTLQGYSGYTF.

The V gene is TRBV7-9, the J gene TRBJ2-3; TRBD2 agrees at 7 bases. Germline lookup yields CDR1 SEHNR and CDR2 FQNEAQ (reference sequence). Trimming at V came to 3 bases and at J to 6 bases, leaving 9 bases not matched to a gene. This CDR3 is built from 15 residues. For the CDR3, the DNA is TGTGCCAGCAGCTTCGGGCTAGCGGTTTCGGATACGCAGTATTTT. This gives the protein CASSFGLAVSDTQYF.

The chain carries TRBV6-5 and TRBJ2-3, with 8 bases matching TRBD1. Germline assignment: CDR1 MNHEY and CDR2 SVGAGI. This CDR3 is built from 14 residues. Unmatched junction bases numbered 6, after V lost 5 bases and J lost 5 bases. The CDR3 region has the DNA TGTGCCAGCAGTACCAGACAGGGGATAGATACGCAGTATTTT. The encoded protein is CASSTRQGIDTQYF.

The chain employs TRBV6-6 and TRBJ1-5, with 9 nucleotides matching TRBD1. Germline V gene sequence: CDR1 MNHNY, CDR2 SVGAGI (reference sequence). This CDR3 spans 15 amino acids. The J segment lost 3 bases and the V segment lost 7 bases, leaving 7 bases of the junction unmatched. Here the CDR3 DNA reads TGTGCCAGCAAGTTCGGGACAGGGTCCAATCAGCCCCAGCATTTT. It is translated as CASKFGTGSNQPQHF.

This clone was seen more than once but under ten times. The chain carries TRBV25-1 and TRBJ1-2; possibly TRBD1 for D (6 bases). The CDR3 length is 13 residues. Trimming removed 5 bases at V and 8 bases at J, with 15 bases between. The germline CDR1 and CDR2 sequences are MGHDK and SYGVNS. The CDR3 sequence: CASSPGHSRGYTF. The CDR3 DNA reads TGTGCCAGCAGTCCGGGACACTCTCGGGGCTACACCTTC.

The chain is built from TRBV5-1 and TRBJ1-2; TRBD1 aligns across 9 bases. Trimming cost V 3 bases and J 7 bases; bases outside gene matches: 4. This CDR3 spans 13 amino acids. Germline CDR1 is SGHRS and CDR2 is YFSETQ. CDR3 loop: CASSWDRVTGYTF. CDR3 sequence (DNA): TGCGCCAGCAGCTGGGACAGGGTAACTGGCTACACCTTC.

This clone is deemed large. The chain carries TRBV6-4 and TRBJ1-1; D possibly corresponds to TRBD1 (5 bases). CDR1 is MRHNA, CDR2 SNTAGT, per germline. The CDR3 length is 15 residues. The V gene lost 2 bases and the J gene lost 0 bases, with 10 bases spanning the gap. The CDR3 sequence: CASSDTGALNTEAFF. CDR3 DNA sequence: TGTGCCAGCAGTGACACAGGCGCCTTGAACACTGAAGCTTTCTTT.

A remark on this clone: The junction differs from germline at one of its ends, possibly a read error. V and J are TRBV5-4 and TRBJ1-2; 8 bases match TRBD1. This CDR3 is 16 amino acids long. Germline V gene lookup returns CDR1 SGHNT and CDR2 YYREEE (reference sequence). CDR3 region: CANSVGQGQSTYGYTF. Written as DNA, the CDR3 is TGTGCCAACAGCGTAGGACAGGGTCAGAGTACCTATGGCTACACCTTC.

The V and J genes are TRBV11-3 and TRBJ1-5; TRBD1 matches at 9 bases. The CDR3 length is 17 residues. J gave up 6 bases and V 5 bases, and 14 bases lay outside the gene matches. Germline V lookup: CDR1 SGHNT, CDR2 YENEEA. CDR3 in amino acids: CASSTGRQGGLGQPQHF. The CDR3 nucleotides read TGTGCCAGCAGCACAGGCAGACAGGGGGGCCTAGGTCAGCCCCAGCATTTT. Full variable domain (outside the CDR3, taken from reference TRBV11-3 and TRBJ1-5): EAGVVQSPRYKIIEKKQPVAFWCNPISGHNTLYWYLQNLGQGPELLIRYENEEAVDDSQLPKDRFSAERLKGVDSTLKIQPAELGDSAVYLCASSTGRQGGLGQPQHFGDGTRLSIL.

This chain links TRBV30 with TRBJ1-2, with D unresolved. The CDR3 runs to 16 residues. V was clipped by 2 bases and J by 0 bases, with 16 bases between them. In germline, CDR1 is GTSNPN, CDR2 SVGIG (reference sequence). The CDR3: CAWSRLSGLANYGYTF. The DNA for the CDR3 is TGTGCCTGGAGTCGCCTTTCCGGGCTCGCTAACTATGGCTACACCTTC.

The chain has TRBV29-1 and TRBJ1-2, with D uncertain. Germline V lookup: CDR1 SQVTM, CDR2 ANQGSEA. V gave up 7 bases and J gave up 0 bases, with 9 bases separating them. This CDR3 is 12 amino acids long. CDR3: CSARPSNYGYTF. CDR3 bases: TGCAGCGCCCGGCCGTCTAACTATGGCTACACCTTC.

A few counts support this clone. The CDR3 spells CASSIRWGNTEAFF. CDR3 DNA: TGTGCCAGTAGTATTCGGTGGGGGAACACTGAAGCTTTCTTT. The chain uses TRBV19 and TRBJ1-1, with unresolved D. Trimming left V 3 bases short and J 1 base short, with 9 bases between. CDR3 length equals 14 residues. The germline gives CDR1 LNHDA, CDR2 SQIVND (reference sequence).